This T cell receptor beta chain is from a study of blood T cells in healthy people across ages. CDR3 size: 17 residues. CDR1 is SGHTA, CDR2 FQGTGA, per germline. The V end lost 0 bases, the J end lost 1 base, and 14 bases lay between the germline ends. A second PCR, run for about 7 to 12 cycles, used a sample-barcoded 5' primer plus a J-beta primer mix. TCRdb fed the 5' RACE reads into MiXCR, producing one record per CDR3 protein. The table lists around 710,000 distinct CDR3 sequences, roughly 43% of them singletons. The specimen was blood. The chain joins TRBV7-3 to TRBJ2-3, with a tentative D call TRBD2 (5 bases). This sequence originates from a woman aged 55-69 years in good health. The CDR3 loop reads CASSLTVGGLGTDTQYF. Written as DNA, the CDR3 is TGTGCCAGCAGCTTAACCGTCGGCGGGTTGGGCACAGATACGCAGTATTTT.